Following are 13 T cell receptor beta chains from one sample sequenced in a study of blood T cell repertoires in COVID-19. Sequenced by immunoSEQ multiplex PCR; TCRdb stores in-frame clones only, minus some. The sample has about 150,000 clones; approximately 80% are singletons. The sample taken for sequencing was peripheral blood. Source of these receptors: an older woman with COVID-19, enrolled during active disease.

This clone showed up just a few times. CDR3 loop: CASSIGSLLLADTQYF. The CDR3 nucleotides are TGTGCCAGTAGTATAGGTAGTCTCCTGCTCGCAGATACGCAGTATTTT. The V call is TRBV19, the J call TRBJ2-3; D is undetermined. Germline V gene data show CDR1 as LNHDA and CDR2 as SQIVND (reference sequence). The CDR3 covers 16 residues. Trimming took off 1 base at V and 4 bases at J, with 15 bases between the two ends.

V usage is TRBV6-4 and J usage is TRBJ1-2, with D maybe TRBD1 (5 bases). The germline gives CDR1 MRHNA, CDR2 SNTAGT. There are 14 residues in the CDR3. The ends were cut back, 4 bases at V and 2 bases at J, with 11 bases in the middle. CDR3 DNA sequence: TGTGCCAGCAGTGCGGCGGGGGGGAACTATGGCTACACCTTC. It encodes CASSAAGGNYGYTF.

This clone has a handful of counts. The CDR3 is CASKAGQGGYTF. DNA for the CDR3: TGTGCCAGCAAGGCAGGCCAGGGGGGCTACACCTTC. This sequence joins TRBV2 and TRBJ1-2, with D tentatively TRBD1 (6 bases). The germline CDR1 and CDR2 sequences are SNHLY and FYNNEI. The CDR3 consists of 12 residues. Between the trimmed V and J ends, which lost 7 bases and 8 bases, there was a span of 14 bases.

The table lists this clone with a count of one. The chain links TRBV2 to TRBJ2-4, with 9 bases identical to TRBD2. Germline V CDR1 and CDR2: SNHLY, FYNNEI. The junction had 11 bases not matched to a gene; V was cut back by 5 bases and J by 6 bases. The CDR3 length is 16 residues. This CDR3 is CASSPRLAVTGNIQYF. In DNA form, the CDR3 reads TGTGCCAGCAGTCCGCGACTAGCGGTCACGGGAAACATTCAGTACTTC.

This chain uses TRBV7-9 with TRBJ1-1, with TRBD1 matching 7 bases. The CDR3 covers 14 residues. CDR1 and CDR2 (germline): SEHNR, FQNEAQ (reference sequence). The junction had 3 bases not matched to a gene; V was cut back by 4 bases and J by 1 base. The CDR3 sequence: CASSSGQENTEAFF. The DNA for the CDR3 is TGTGCCAGCAGCTCTGGACAGGAGAACACTGAAGCTTTCTTT.

There are a few counts of this clone. This chain uses TRBV19 with TRBJ1-5; D not resolved. The length of the CDR3 is 14 residues. The ends were cut back, 9 bases at V and 4 bases at J, with 16 bases in the middle. The germline gives CDR1 LNHDA, CDR2 SQIVND (reference sequence). CDR3 amino acids: CASRLSGSNQPQHF. The CDR3 DNA sequence: TGTGCCAGCAGACTATCCGGAAGTAATCAGCCCCAGCATTTT.

The V and J genes are TRBV5-1 and TRBJ1-4; D remains ambiguous. Germline V gene sequence: CDR1 SGHRS, CDR2 YFSETQ. The CDR3 runs to 14 residues. Trimming stripped 4 bases from V and 5 bases from J, with 12 bases between. The CDR3 DNA follows: TGCGCCAGCAGCCCCGGGATACAGAATGAAAAACTGTTTTTT. Translated: CASSPGIQNEKLFF.

The chain links TRBV29-1 to TRBJ1-4, with D possibly TRBD1 on 6 matching bases. The CDR3 runs to 13 residues. The ends were cut back, 7 bases at V and 4 bases at J, with 13 bases in the middle. Germline V gene lookup returns CDR1 SQVTM and CDR2 ANQGSEA. The CDR3 protein is CSAKGGYNEKLFF. CDR3 nucleotides: TGCAGCGCTAAGGGGGGGTATAATGAAAAACTGTTTTTT.

The chain is built from TRBV27 and TRBJ1-1; the match to TRBD1 covers 7 bases. This CDR3 spans 15 amino acids. CDR1 is MNHEY, CDR2 SMNVEV, per germline (reference sequence). The V segment lost 1 base and the J segment 6 bases; nucleotides outside the gene matches: 8. CDR3 sequence (DNA): TGTGCCAGCAGTTTATACGGGACAGCTTCTCCTGAAGCTTTCTTT. Translation gives CASSLYGTASPEAFF.

This rearrangement joins TRBV4-1 to TRBJ2-5; D uncertain. V lost 1 base to trimming and J lost 1 base, with 7 bases between them. The CDR3 contains 14 residues. CDR1 is MGHRA, CDR2 YSYEKL, per germline. This CDR3 is CASSQVGLQETQYF. The DNA of the CDR3 is TGCGCCAGCAGCCAAGTGGGCCTCCAAGAGACCCAGTACTTC.

V is TRBV18 and J is TRBJ2-2; D is possibly TRBD1 (7 bases). Trimming took off 8 bases at V and 4 bases at J, with 20 bases between the two ends. Germline CDR1 reads KGHSH; CDR2 reads LQKENI. The CDR3 length is 16 residues. The CDR3 loop reads CASPKVEGAFTGELFF. CDR3 DNA sequence: TGTGCCAGCCCAAAAGTGGAGGGGGCGTTCACCGGGGAGCTGTTTTTT.

The genes are TRBV6-5 and TRBJ1-5; D not resolved. The CDR3 runs to 14 residues. Germline CDR1 reads MNHEY; CDR2 reads SVGAGI. The V gene lost 6 bases and the J gene lost 11 bases, with 20 bases spanning the gap. DNA of the CDR3: TGTGCCAGCAGCCCCGGGGTGTCCCTTTCGTCCCAGCATTTT. The encoded protein is CASSPGVSLSSQHF.

The genes are TRBV7-9 and TRBJ1-2, with TRBD1 matching 11 bases. The CDR3 covers 15 residues. Germline values: CDR1 SEHNR, CDR2 FQNEAQ (reference sequence). V was clipped by 5 bases and J by 7 bases; unmatched bases: 9. Here the CDR3 reads CASSLIAGTGGGYTF. In DNA, the CDR3 is TGTGCCAGCAGCCTCATAGCCGGGACAGGGGGTGGCTACACCTTC.